This T cell receptor beta chain was sequenced in a study of hypomethylating agent response in myelodysplastic syndrome (dated by TCRdb to 2020 to 2023). A note on the overall study: The hypomethylating agent given was azacitidine in about 70% of the 11 patients and decitabine in 3 of 11 patients. Roughly 5 patients did not respond, whereas six or seven responded with either complete response or hematologic improvement. Response was defined as complete response or hematologic improvement, and patients who met neither criterion were classified as non-responders. Patients had a mean age of approximately 69 +/- 5.7 years, and a diploid cytogenetic profile was the most common. Of the myelodysplastic syndrome patients in the cohort, 9 were male and 2 were female. The mutation found most frequently was TET2, which appeared in about 45% of the 11 patients.

The research as a whole found: Possible recognition of novel MDS antigens by the shared GLIPH2 clusters was not confirmed, and experimental validation of that possible recognition is needed. Novel clonotypes emerged more often in responders, while non-responders showed more contracted clonotypes after treatment. Only 11 patients were analyzed, so the cohort was small. Richness, rarefaction diversity and clonality did not change significantly after hypomethylating agent treatment, across all patients or within response groups. The healthy control donors were not matched in age to the MDS patients, and this mismatch could have affected the comparison between MDS and healthy donors.

For this clone: No cognate antigen has been identified for it. No quality values exist for individual bases; no much larger clone is one base distant.

T-cell subsets were not sorted, and bulk bone marrow was analyzed instead. TCR beta CDR3 regions were immunosequenced from bone marrow of about a dozen myelodysplastic syndrome patients before and after hypomethylating agent therapy. For longitudinal repertoire tracking, a baseline bone marrow plus two to three bone marrows at different post-treatment timepoints were contributed by each patient. Genomic DNA was isolated from whole bone marrow, and DNA quality was assessed with TapeStation, NanoDrop OneC and PicoGreen assays. The method behind the library was the immunoSEQ multiplex PCR assay. Each sample was run at survey resolution as two replicates of around 200 ng apiece, for a total of approximately 400 ng of DNA. Rearranged TCRB sequences in genomic DNA were detected with the hsTCRB kit, which uses multiplex PCR primers directed at V and J genes. The CDR3 region was amplified in a first PCR of 31 cycles using the QIAGEN Multiplex PCR Kit. An 8-cycle second PCR added sample barcodes and Illumina adapters to each replicate. A QuantStudio 6 together with the KAPA library quantification kit was used to quantify the pooled libraries. Approximately 16 pM of pooled libraries was sequenced on an Illumina MiSeq using 156-cycle single-end reads and a 15-cycle index read. The study's processing was this. VDJdb annotation flagged 1.5% to 2% of around 180,000 unique clonotypes as previously reported viral-epitope-specific. Raw reads were processed into normalized, annotated TCRB repertoires with the immunoSEQ Data Assistant and immunoSEQ Analyzer. Clonotype analysis used the immunarch R package version 0.6.5 and BioAnalyzer. Before richness was estimated, every repertoire was downsampled to the clone count of the smallest repertoire. Clonotypes were categorized as expanded, contracted or novel by Fisher's exact tests, where a novel clonotype had zero frequency before treatment. GLIPH2 clustered significantly changed CDR3 beta sequences using simulation_depth=1000 and kmer_min_depth=3, excluding CDR3s shorter than five residues. The immuneACCESS repertoire file appears here via TCRdb, limited to in-frame rearrangements. These files lack a portion of the clones; in checked studies, under half of the deficit traces to unresolved V genes, and the cause of the others is not known. D and trimming come from the DNA, and the V and J calls and clone size come from that table. The table for this sample lists around 2,100 clones; about 80% of them were counted only once. The biggest ten clones account for roughly 28% of the sample.

Specimen: bone marrow, collected before or after starting hypomethylating agent treatment for myelodysplastic syndrome (not recorded which). This receptor was identified in a human donor with myelodysplastic syndrome.

The nucleotide sequence is given as TGTGCCAGCAGCCCCCAGGGGGGGCCCTTCTATGGCTACACCTTC. Its translation reads: CASSPQGGPFYGYTF. The chain uses TRBV2 and TRBJ1-2; 7 bases in between match TRBD1. Here V drops 6 bases and J drops 4 bases, and the junction holds 11 bases not matched to any gene. Measured from the cysteine to the phenylalanine, the CDR3 is 15 residues long. The only DNA kept is the CDR3, 45 bases in frame from the first base. The germline V gene yields SNHLY for CDR1 and FYNNEI for CDR2.